These T cell receptor beta chains were read from a single sample in a study of cytomegalovirus exposure and HLA in healthy donors. The table came from immunoSEQ multiplex PCR; TCRdb's copy has only in-frame clones and leaves some out. The sample carries 93,000 or so clones, around two thirds recorded once. The sample comprised PBMCs. The receptors here all came from a woman in her forties or fifties in good health and CMV-seronegative. The CDR3 runs from the conserved cysteine through the conserved F or W. The D gene is left open where the match is weak. Part of the rows lack a size; the others show once, few, many or a class for expanded clones.

v_call: TRBV25-1
clone_size: .
j_call: TRBJ2-2
d_call: TRBD1
cdr3_aa: CASSATGRNTGELFF
cdr3_nt: TGTGCCAGCAGTGCGACAGGGAGAAACACCGGGGAGCTGTTTTTT

v_call: TRBV5-4
clone_size: .
j_call: TRBJ2-1
d_call: .
cdr3_aa: CASSSDTSSYNEQFF
cdr3_nt: TGTGCCAGCAGCTCCGATACGAGCTCCTACAATGAGCAGTTCTTC

v_call: TRBV5-8
clone_size: few
j_call: TRBJ1-1
d_call: .
cdr3_aa: CASRATEAFF
cdr3_nt: TGTGCCAGCAGGGCCACTGAAGCTTTCTTT

v_call: TRBV7-9
clone_size: .
j_call: TRBJ2-1
d_call: TRBD1
cdr3_aa: CASSASTGAGYNEQFF
cdr3_nt: TGTGCCAGCAGCGCCTCGACAGGGGCCGGCTACAATGAGCAGTTCTTC

v_call: TRBV2
clone_size: few
j_call: TRBJ2-1
d_call: .
cdr3_aa: CASSETPSASSYNEQFF
cdr3_nt: TGTGCCAGCAGTGAAACACCTTCCGCAAGCTCCTACAATGAGCAGTTCTTC

v_call: TRBV5-4
clone_size: .
j_call: TRBJ2-3
d_call: TRBD2
cdr3_aa: CASSLSSGDTQYF
cdr3_nt: TGCGCCAGCAGCTTGTCTAGCGGAGATACGCAGTATTTT

v_call: TRBV18
clone_size: .
j_call: TRBJ2-2
d_call: .
cdr3_aa: CASSSQRLGGTNTGELFF
cdr3_nt: TGTGCCAGCTCATCGCAGCGCCTAGGCGGGACGAACACCGGGGAGCTGTTTTTT

v_call: TRBV5-1
clone_size: .
j_call: TRBJ1-4
d_call: .
cdr3_aa: CASSLALDTRNEKLFF
cdr3_nt: TGCGCCAGCAGCTTGGCACTGGACACCCGTAATGAAAAACTGTTTTTT

v_call: TRBV4-1
clone_size: .
j_call: TRBJ1-2
d_call: .
cdr3_aa: CASSPQGVGGYTF
cdr3_nt: TGCGCCAGCAGCCCCCAAGGGGTGGGAGGCTACACCTTC

v_call: TRBV29-1
clone_size: few
j_call: TRBJ2-7
d_call: .
cdr3_aa: CSSSDTNEQYF
cdr3_nt: TGCAGCTCGTCGGACACTAACGAGCAGTACTTC

v_call: TRBV6-4
clone_size: .
j_call: TRBJ2-1
d_call: TRBD2
cdr3_aa: CASSETSGVVNEQFF
cdr3_nt: TGTGCCAGCAGTGAGACTAGCGGGGTGGTCAATGAGCAGTTCTTC

v_call: TRBV4-1
clone_size: once
j_call: TRBJ2-7
d_call: TRBD2
cdr3_aa: CASSQVASGAYEQYF
cdr3_nt: TGCGCCAGCAGCCAAGTTGCTAGCGGGGCCTACGAGCAGTACTTC

v_call: TRBV7-8
clone_size: .
j_call: TRBJ1-3
d_call: TRBD1
cdr3_aa: CASSSGSQGVRSGNTIYF
cdr3_nt: TGTGCCAGCAGCTCGGGCTCTCAGGGGGTCCGTTCTGGAAACACCATATATTTT

v_call: TRBV14
clone_size: .
j_call: TRBJ2-1
d_call: TRBD1
cdr3_aa: CASSQVWGQGGGNEQFF
cdr3_nt: TGTGCCAGCAGCCAAGTCTGGGGACAGGGTGGGGGCAATGAGCAGTTCTTC

v_call: TRBV11-3
clone_size: .
j_call: TRBJ2-1
d_call: TRBD2
cdr3_aa: CASSFSSGNNEQFF
cdr3_nt: TGTGCCAGCAGCTTTTCTAGCGGAAACAATGAGCAGTTCTTC

v_call: TRBV6-6
clone_size: .
j_call: TRBJ1-2
d_call: .
cdr3_aa: CASSYPQGTGGYTF
cdr3_nt: TGTGCCAGCAGTTACCCCCAGGGTACAGGGGGCTACACCTTC

v_call: TRBV9
clone_size: .
j_call: TRBJ2-7
d_call: .
cdr3_aa: CASSVSPGSGPYEQYF
cdr3_nt: TGTGCCAGCAGCGTTTCACCGGGAAGCGGCCCCTACGAGCAGTACTTC

v_call: TRBV7-9
clone_size: .
j_call: TRBJ2-2
d_call: TRBD2
cdr3_aa: CASSRTSGRSRTGELFF
cdr3_nt: TGTGCCAGCAGCCGGACTAGCGGGAGGTCCCGCACCGGGGAGCTGTTTTTT

v_call: TRBV7-2
clone_size: .
j_call: TRBJ2-3
d_call: TRBD2
cdr3_aa: CASSRRLAGGADTQYF
cdr3_nt: TGTGCCAGCAGCCGGCGGTTAGCGGGAGGTGCAGATACGCAGTATTTT

v_call: TRBV9
clone_size: few
j_call: TRBJ2-1
d_call: TRBD2
cdr3_aa: CASSVAGTTYNEQFF
cdr3_nt: TGTGCCAGCAGCGTAGCCGGGACTACCTACAATGAGCAGTTCTTC

v_call: TRBV29-1
clone_size: once
j_call: TRBJ2-7
d_call: TRBD1
cdr3_aa: CSAWDRVGYEQYF
cdr3_nt: TGCAGCGCATGGGACAGGGTGGGTTACGAGCAGTACTTC

v_call: TRBV19
clone_size: .
j_call: TRBJ1-2
d_call: TRBD1
cdr3_aa: CASSIAPGQSYGYTF
cdr3_nt: TGTGCCAGTAGTATTGCCCCGGGACAGTCATATGGCTACACCTTC

v_call: TRBV5-3
clone_size: .
j_call: TRBJ1-1
d_call: TRBD1
cdr3_aa: CARKLPGPGQGQGRTQDTEAFF
cdr3_nt: TGTGCCAGAAAATTACCAGGTCCGGGACAGGGGCAGGGACGTACTCAGGACACTGAAGCTTTCTTT

v_call: TRBV6-1
clone_size: .
j_call: TRBJ1-6
d_call: .
cdr3_aa: CASTGGPGINSPLHF
cdr3_nt: TGTGCCAGCACCGGGGGTCCCGGGATAAATTCACCCCTCCACTTT

v_call: TRBV6-1
clone_size: .
j_call: TRBJ1-1
d_call: .
cdr3_aa: CASKLTVNTEAFF
cdr3_nt: TGTGCCAGCAAGTTGACAGTGAACACTGAAGCTTTCTTT

v_call: TRBV5-1
clone_size: .
j_call: TRBJ2-7
d_call: .
cdr3_aa: CASSFSETYEQYF
cdr3_nt: TGCGCCAGCAGCTTTAGCGAGACCTACGAGCAGTACTTC

v_call: TRBV7-9
clone_size: few
j_call: TRBJ2-1
d_call: .
cdr3_aa: CASRETRGVKFF
cdr3_nt: TGTGCCAGCAGGGAGACTAGGGGTGTTAAGTTCTTC

v_call: TRBV9
clone_size: .
j_call: TRBJ1-5
d_call: TRBD1
cdr3_aa: CASSRDGQGNQPQHF
cdr3_nt: TGTGCCAGCAGCCGCGACGGACAGGGCAATCAGCCCCAGCATTTT

v_call: TRBV11-3
clone_size: .
j_call: TRBJ1-1
d_call: .
cdr3_aa: CASSRRQLTEAFF
cdr3_nt: TGTGCCAGCAGCCGCCGACAACTCACTGAAGCTTTCTTT

v_call: TRBV27
clone_size: .
j_call: TRBJ2-1
d_call: TRBD2
cdr3_aa: CASSTTAGGYYNEQFF
cdr3_nt: TGTGCCAGCAGCACGACGGCGGGAGGTTATTACAATGAGCAGTTCTTC

v_call: TRBV30
clone_size: .
j_call: TRBJ2-7
d_call: TRBD2
cdr3_aa: CAWTLGSSGVNEQYF
cdr3_nt: TGTGCCTGGACCCTAGGGTCTAGCGGGGTAAACGAGCAGTACTTC

v_call: TRBV18
clone_size: .
j_call: TRBJ2-2
d_call: .
cdr3_aa: CASSNRENTGELFF
cdr3_nt: TGTGCCAGCTCAAACAGGGAGAACACCGGGGAGCTGTTTTTT

v_call: TRBV6-5
clone_size: few
j_call: TRBJ2-7
d_call: .
cdr3_aa: CASRRSGALNGQYF
cdr3_nt: TGTGCCAGCAGACGTTCGGGTGCGCTAAATGGGCAGTACTTC

v_call: TRBV11-2
clone_size: .
j_call: TRBJ1-2
d_call: .
cdr3_aa: CASSLTKGNSGARSGYTF
cdr3_nt: TGTGCCAGCAGCTTAACAAAAGGCAACTCAGGGGCGAGAAGTGGCTACACCTTC

v_call: TRBV6-5
clone_size: .
j_call: TRBJ2-7
d_call: TRBD1
cdr3_aa: CASNFQGATYEQYF
cdr3_nt: TGTGCCAGCAACTTCCAGGGGGCGACCTACGAGCAGTACTTC

v_call: TRBV29-1
clone_size: .
j_call: TRBJ2-7
d_call: TRBD1
cdr3_aa: CSVVGTGRYEQYF
cdr3_nt: TGCAGCGTTGTCGGGACAGGGCGGTACGAGCAGTACTTC

v_call: TRBV5-5
clone_size: .
j_call: TRBJ1-3
d_call: .
cdr3_aa: CASSFPTGNTIYF
cdr3_nt: TGTGCCAGCAGCTTCCCGACAGGAAACACCATATATTTT

v_call: TRBV4-2
clone_size: .
j_call: TRBJ1-4
d_call: TRBD1
cdr3_aa: CASSRIQTGSLNEKLFF
cdr3_nt: TGTGCCAGCAGCCGGATACAGACAGGGTCCCTTAATGAAAAACTGTTTTTT

v_call: TRBV5-4
clone_size: .
j_call: TRBJ2-3
d_call: TRBD2
cdr3_aa: CASSFKSGGDTDTQYF
cdr3_nt: TGTGCCAGCAGCTTTAAATCGGGGGGGGACACAGATACGCAGTATTTT

v_call: TRBV5-1
clone_size: .
j_call: TRBJ2-7
d_call: TRBD1
cdr3_aa: CASSLAPGTGNYEQYF
cdr3_nt: TGCGCCAGCAGCTTGGCCCCCGGGACAGGGAACTACGAGCAGTACTTC

v_call: TRBV5-1
clone_size: .
j_call: TRBJ2-7
d_call: .
cdr3_aa: CASSLAATNAYEQYF
cdr3_nt: TGCGCCAGCAGCTTGGCGGCCACTAACGCCTACGAGCAGTACTTC

v_call: TRBV27
clone_size: .
j_call: TRBJ2-1
d_call: TRBD2
cdr3_aa: CASSTRLAGEHYNEQFF
cdr3_nt: TGTGCCAGCAGTACCCGACTAGCGGGGGAACACTACAATGAGCAGTTCTTC

v_call: TRBV6-5
clone_size: .
j_call: TRBJ2-7
d_call: .
cdr3_aa: CASRPYQGYEQYF
cdr3_nt: TGTGCCAGCAGACCTTATCAGGGTTACGAGCAGTACTTC

v_call: TRBV7-3
clone_size: .
j_call: TRBJ2-3
d_call: .
cdr3_aa: CASNMGGQGTQYF
cdr3_nt: TGTGCCAGCAACATGGGGGGGCAGGGGACGCAGTATTTT

v_call: TRBV5-1
clone_size: .
j_call: TRBJ2-7
d_call: .
cdr3_aa: CASSGDNDYEQYF
cdr3_nt: TGCGCCAGCAGCGGGGACAATGACTACGAGCAGTACTTC

v_call: TRBV5-4
clone_size: once
j_call: TRBJ1-6
d_call: TRBD1
cdr3_aa: CASSGGQVNSPLHF
cdr3_nt: TGTGCCAGCAGCGGGGGACAGGTAAATTCCCCCCTCCACTTT